This T cell receptor (beta chain) was sequenced in a study of blood T cell repertoires in COVID-19. Across the study: Some COVID-19 samples were acute and others convalescent; all came from the United States, Italy and Spain. T cells, B-cell-depleted T cells, or PBMCs provided the cDNA or gDNA that served as material.

Original methodology: Estimation of nucleated cell counts was performed using reference gene primer amplification. Measured with immunoSEQ multiplex PCR; TCRdb has only the in-frame clones, and not every one. V, J and clone size were drawn from that table, and D and trimming were deduced from the DNA. This table has roughly 140,000 clones, approximately 91% appearing once. The ends were cut back, 4 bases at V and 2 bases at J, with 8 bases in the middle. Germline values: CDR1 LGHDT, CDR2 YNNKEL (reference sequence). The CDR3 sequence is 13 residues long. This sequence joins TRBV3-1 (or the pseudogene TRBV3-2) and TRBJ2-5; D gene unclear. Source material: peripheral blood. This sequence originates from a man aged 50 to 60 with active or convalescent COVID-19. The CDR3 region is CASSLTTQETQYF. The CDR3 bases are TGTGCCAGCAGCCTGACAACACAAGAGACCCAGTACTTC.